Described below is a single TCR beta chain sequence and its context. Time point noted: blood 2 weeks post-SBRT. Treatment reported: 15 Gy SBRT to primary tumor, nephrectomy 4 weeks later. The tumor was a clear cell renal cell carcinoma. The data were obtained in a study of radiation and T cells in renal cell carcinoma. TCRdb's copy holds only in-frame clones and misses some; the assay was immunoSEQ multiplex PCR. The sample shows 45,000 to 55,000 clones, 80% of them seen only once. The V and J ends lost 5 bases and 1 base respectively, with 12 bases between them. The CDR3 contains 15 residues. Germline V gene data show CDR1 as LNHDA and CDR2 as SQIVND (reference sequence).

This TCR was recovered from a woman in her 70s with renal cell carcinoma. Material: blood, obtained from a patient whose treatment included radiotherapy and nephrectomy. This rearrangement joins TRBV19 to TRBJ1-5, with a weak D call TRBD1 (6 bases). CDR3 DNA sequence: TGTGCCAGTAGTCTGCGGACAGCCAGCAATCAGCCCCAGCATTTT. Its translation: CASSLRTASNQPQHF.